Listed below are T cell receptor beta chains from one sample, sequenced in a study of T cell repertoires in cytomegalovirus infection. TCRdb re-called the reads through MiXCR, storing one row per CDR3 protein. The sample has around 440,000 distinct CDR3 sequences, roughly 12% seen once; the top ten hold 10%. Input material: PBMCs. Receptors were obtained from a human donor in good health (CMV status not recorded). Some clones in this sample may be carry-over from other donors' samples. CDR3s include the opening cysteine and the closing phenylalanine or tryptophan. Fields, in order: V gene, J gene, CDR3 length, D gene, CDR3 protein. D genes are given only for firm matches.

>TRBV12-3/TRBV12-4|TRBJ2-3|16|NA
CASSLGASRVTDTQYF
>TRBV4-2|TRBJ1-3|17|TRBD1
CASSQEAGTGSGNTIYF
>TRBV28|TRBJ2-3|15|TRBD2
CASTGKREWRDTQYF
>TRBV6-1|TRBJ1-1|13|NA
CASQRGVGTEAFF
>TRBV28|TRBJ1-4|16|TRBD1
CASSPHRTGLMEKLFF
>TRBV7-9|TRBJ2-6|15|NA
CASSFSGLGANVLTF
>TRBV5-1|TRBJ2-2|16|NA
CASSLGKPIHVGELFF
>TRBV2|TRBJ1-2|16|TRBD1
CASSGGQWSSNYGYTF
>TRBV7-9|TRBJ1-5|15|TRBD1
CASSRTGTAGQPQHF
>TRBV27|TRBJ1-1|14|TRBD1
CASSVTGVLAEAFF
>TRBV7-8|TRBJ2-2|16|NA
CASSPRRTVLTGELFF
>TRBV4-1|TRBJ2-1|15|NA
CASSQGGANYNEQFF
>TRBV20-1|TRBJ1-5|18|TRBD1
CSARVTGQGVYSNQPQHF
>TRBV2|TRBJ2-2|14|TRBD2
CARGIAGETGELFF
>TRBV7-2|TRBJ1-2|15|NA
CASSGWDGPGYGYTF
>TRBV29-1|TRBJ2-2|14|NA
CSVETRLRTGELFF
>TRBV7-2|TRBJ1-1|17|TRBD1
CASSFAQTGGLRTEAFF